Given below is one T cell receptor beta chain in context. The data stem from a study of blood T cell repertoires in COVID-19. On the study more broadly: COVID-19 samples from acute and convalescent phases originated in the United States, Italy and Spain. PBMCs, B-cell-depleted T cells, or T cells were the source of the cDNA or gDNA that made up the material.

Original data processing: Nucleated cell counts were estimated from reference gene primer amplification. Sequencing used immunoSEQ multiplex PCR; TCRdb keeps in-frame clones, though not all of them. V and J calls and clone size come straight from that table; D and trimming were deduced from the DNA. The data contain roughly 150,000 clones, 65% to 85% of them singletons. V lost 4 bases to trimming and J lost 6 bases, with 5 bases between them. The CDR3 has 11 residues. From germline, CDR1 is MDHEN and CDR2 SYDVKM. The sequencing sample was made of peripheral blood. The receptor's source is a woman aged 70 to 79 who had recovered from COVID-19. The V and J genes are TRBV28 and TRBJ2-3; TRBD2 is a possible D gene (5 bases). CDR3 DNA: TGTGCCAGCAGTTCGGGGGATACGCAGTATTTT. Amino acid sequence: CASSSGDTQYF.